The present T cell receptor beta chain was sequenced within a study of CD8+ T cells in alopecia areata. Whole-study results and caveats: Sharing of TCRs across patients appeared less clear than in mice, possibly for HLA-related reasons. Baseline CD8+ expansion's link to response remains uncertain, as there was one nonresponder. Affected scalp, especially in alopecia totalis/universalis, had a higher clonality than normal scalp did.

A word on this clone: The antigen remains undetermined.

Indicated treatment: oral pan-JAK inhibitor, 5-10 mg twice daily. Investigators isolated RNA and reverse transcribed it into cDNA to act as the sequencing template. Assay: immunoSEQ multiplex PCR; the TCRdb copy retains only in-frame clones and omits some. Altogether about 210,000 clones are present, over 40% being singletons, with the ten largest covering about 2.6%. The trim removed 4 bases at V and 4 bases at J, leaving 9 bases unmatched. The germline CDR1 and CDR2 sequences are SGDLS and YYNGEE. The CDR3 loop spans 15 amino acids. The gene calls are TRBV9 and TRBJ2-5; 8 nucleotides match TRBD1. The input for sequencing was CD4+ T cells sorted from blood, taken around week 36, from a patient treated with tofacitinib. This TCR was sampled from a human donor with alopecia areata. CDR3 amino acids: CASSPGQGLRETQYF. The CDR3 DNA reads TGTGCCAGCAGCCCTGGACAGGGACTGAGAGAGACCCAGTACTTC.